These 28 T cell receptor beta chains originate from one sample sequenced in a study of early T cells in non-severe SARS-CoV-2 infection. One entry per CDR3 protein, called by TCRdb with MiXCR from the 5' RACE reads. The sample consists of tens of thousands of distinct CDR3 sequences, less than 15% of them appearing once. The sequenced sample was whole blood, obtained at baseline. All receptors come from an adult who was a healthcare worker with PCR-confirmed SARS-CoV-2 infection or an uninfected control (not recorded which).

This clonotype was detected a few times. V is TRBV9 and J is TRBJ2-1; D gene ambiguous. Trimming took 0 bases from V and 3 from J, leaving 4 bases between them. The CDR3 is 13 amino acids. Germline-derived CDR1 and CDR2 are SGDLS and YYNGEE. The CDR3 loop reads CASSVEGYNEQFF. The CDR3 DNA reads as TGTGCCAGCAGCGTAGAGGGCTACAATGAGCAGTTCTTC.

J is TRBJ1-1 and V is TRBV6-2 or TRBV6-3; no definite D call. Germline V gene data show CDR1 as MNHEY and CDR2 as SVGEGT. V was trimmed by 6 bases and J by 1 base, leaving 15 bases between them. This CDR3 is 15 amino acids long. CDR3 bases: TGTGCCAGCAGACACCCACGGGCCGGGAACACTGAAGCTTTCTTT. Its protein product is CASRHPRAGNTEAFF.

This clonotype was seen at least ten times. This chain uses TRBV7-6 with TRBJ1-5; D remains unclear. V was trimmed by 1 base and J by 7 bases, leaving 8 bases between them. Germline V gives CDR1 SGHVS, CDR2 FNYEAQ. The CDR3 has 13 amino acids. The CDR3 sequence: CASSLVGKQPQHF. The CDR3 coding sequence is TGTGCCAGCAGCTTAGTGGGAAAACAGCCCCAGCATTTT.

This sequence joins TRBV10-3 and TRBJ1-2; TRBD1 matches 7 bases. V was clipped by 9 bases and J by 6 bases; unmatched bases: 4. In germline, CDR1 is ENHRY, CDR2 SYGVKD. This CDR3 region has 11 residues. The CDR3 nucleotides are TGTGCCATATCCACAGGGGATGGCTACACCTTC. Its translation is CAISTGDGYTF.

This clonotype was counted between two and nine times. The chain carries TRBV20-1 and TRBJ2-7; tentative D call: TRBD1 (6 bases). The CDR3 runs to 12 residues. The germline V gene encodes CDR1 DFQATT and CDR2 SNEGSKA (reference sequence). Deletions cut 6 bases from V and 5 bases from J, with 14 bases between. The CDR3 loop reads CSAGQGNHEQYF. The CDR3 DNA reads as TGCAGTGCGGGGCAGGGGAACCACGAGCAGTACTTC.

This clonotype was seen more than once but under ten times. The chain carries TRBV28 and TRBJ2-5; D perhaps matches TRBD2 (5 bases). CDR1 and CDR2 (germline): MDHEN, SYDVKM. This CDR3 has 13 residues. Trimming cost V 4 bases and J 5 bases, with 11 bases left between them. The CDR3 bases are TGTGCCAGCAGTTCGAGAGGGCTGGAGACCCAGTACTTC. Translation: CASSSRGLETQYF.

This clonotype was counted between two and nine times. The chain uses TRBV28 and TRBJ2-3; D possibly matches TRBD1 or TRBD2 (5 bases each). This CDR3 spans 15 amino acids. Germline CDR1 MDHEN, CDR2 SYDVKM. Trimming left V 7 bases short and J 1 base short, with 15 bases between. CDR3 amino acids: CASNAGTHGTDTQYF. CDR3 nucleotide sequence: TGTGCCAGCAACGCCGGGACCCACGGCACAGATACGCAGTATTTT.

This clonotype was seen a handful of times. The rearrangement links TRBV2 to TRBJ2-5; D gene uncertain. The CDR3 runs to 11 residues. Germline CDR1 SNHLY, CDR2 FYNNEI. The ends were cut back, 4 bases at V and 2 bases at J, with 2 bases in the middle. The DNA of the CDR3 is TGTGCCAGCAGTGGGCAAGAGACCCAGTACTTC. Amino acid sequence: CASSGQETQYF.

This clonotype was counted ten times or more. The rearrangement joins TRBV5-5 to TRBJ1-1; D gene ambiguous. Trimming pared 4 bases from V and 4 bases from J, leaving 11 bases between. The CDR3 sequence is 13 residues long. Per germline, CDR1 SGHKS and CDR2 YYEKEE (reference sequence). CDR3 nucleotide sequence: TGTGCCAGCAGCCCTGGGCACTCCACTGAAGCTTTCTTT. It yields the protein CASSPGHSTEAFF.

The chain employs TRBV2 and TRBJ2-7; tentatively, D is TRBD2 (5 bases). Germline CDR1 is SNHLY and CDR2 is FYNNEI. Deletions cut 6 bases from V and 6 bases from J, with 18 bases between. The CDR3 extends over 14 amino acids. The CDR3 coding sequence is TGTGCCAGCAGCCTACTTACCCCCCGGGGCGAGCAGTACTTC. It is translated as CASSLLTPRGEQYF.

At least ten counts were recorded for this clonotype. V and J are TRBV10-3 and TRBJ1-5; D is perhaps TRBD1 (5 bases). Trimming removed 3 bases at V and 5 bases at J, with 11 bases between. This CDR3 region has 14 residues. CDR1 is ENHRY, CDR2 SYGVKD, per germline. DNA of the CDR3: TGTGCCATCAGTGACAGGACATTCGATCAGCCCCAGCATTTT. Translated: CAISDRTFDQPQHF.

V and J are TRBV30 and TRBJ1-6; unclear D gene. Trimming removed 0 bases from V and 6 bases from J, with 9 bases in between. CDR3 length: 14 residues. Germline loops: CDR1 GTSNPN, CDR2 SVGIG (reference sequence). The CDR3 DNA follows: TGTGCCTGGAGTGTTGGGGTTGGTAATTCACCCCTCCACTTT. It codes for CAWSVGVGNSPLHF. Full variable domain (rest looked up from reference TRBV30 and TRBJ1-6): SQTIHQWPATLVQPVGSPLSLECTVEGTSNPNLYWYRQAAGRGLQLLFYSVGIGQISSEVPQNLSASRPQDRQFILSSKKLLLSDSGFYLCAWSVGVGNSPLHFGNGTRLTVT.

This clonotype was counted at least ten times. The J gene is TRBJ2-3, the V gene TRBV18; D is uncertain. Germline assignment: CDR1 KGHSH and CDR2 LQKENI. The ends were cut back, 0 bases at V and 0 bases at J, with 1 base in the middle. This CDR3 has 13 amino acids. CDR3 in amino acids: CASSPPSTDTQYF. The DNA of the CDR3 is TGTGCCAGCTCACCACCGAGCACAGATACGCAGTATTTT.

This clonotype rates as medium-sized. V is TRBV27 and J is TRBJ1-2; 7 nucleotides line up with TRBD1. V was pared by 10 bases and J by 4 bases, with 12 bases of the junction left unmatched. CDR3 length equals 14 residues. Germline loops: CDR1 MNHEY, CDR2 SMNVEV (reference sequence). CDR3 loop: CATVGQQERYGYTF. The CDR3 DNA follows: TGTGCCACCGTGGGACAGCAAGAACGCTATGGCTACACCTTC.

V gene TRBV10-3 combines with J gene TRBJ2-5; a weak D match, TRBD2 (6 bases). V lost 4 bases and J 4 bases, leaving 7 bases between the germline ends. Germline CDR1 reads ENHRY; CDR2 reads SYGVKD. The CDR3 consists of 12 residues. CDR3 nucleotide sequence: TGTGCCATCAGTGTGGAGGGAGAGACCCAGTACTTC. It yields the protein CAISVEGETQYF.

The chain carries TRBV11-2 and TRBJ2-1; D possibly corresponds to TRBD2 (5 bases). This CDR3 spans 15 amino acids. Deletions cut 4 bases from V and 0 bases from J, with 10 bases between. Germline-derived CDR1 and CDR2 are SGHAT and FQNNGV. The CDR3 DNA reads TGTGCCAGCAGCTCCCAAACTAGCTCCTACAATGAGCAGTTCTTC. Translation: CASSSQTSSYNEQFF. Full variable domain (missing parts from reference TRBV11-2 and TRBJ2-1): EAGVAQSPRYKIIEKRQSVAFWCNPISGHATLYWYQQILGQGPKLLIQFQNNGVVDDSQLPKDRFSAERLKGVDSTLKIQPAKLEDSAVYLCASSSQTSSYNEQFFGPGTRLTVL.

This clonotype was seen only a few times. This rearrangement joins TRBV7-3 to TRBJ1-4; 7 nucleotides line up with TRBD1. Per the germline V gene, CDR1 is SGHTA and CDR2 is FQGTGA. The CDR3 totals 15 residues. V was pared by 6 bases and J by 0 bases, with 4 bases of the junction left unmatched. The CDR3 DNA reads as TGTGCCAGCAGACCAACAGGGGCAACTAATGAAAAACTGTTTTTT. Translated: CASRPTGATNEKLFF.

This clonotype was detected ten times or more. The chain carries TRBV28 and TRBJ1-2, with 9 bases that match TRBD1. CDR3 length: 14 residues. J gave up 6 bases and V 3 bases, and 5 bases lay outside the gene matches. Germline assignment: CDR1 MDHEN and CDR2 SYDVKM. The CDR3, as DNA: TGTGCCAGCAGTTTGGAGAGACAGGGGGATGGCTACACCTTC. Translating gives CASSLERQGDGYTF.

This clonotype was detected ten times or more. The CDR3 spells CSARDLAVGNSPLHF. CDR3 coding DNA: TGCAGTGCTAGAGATCTGGCAGTGGGGAATTCACCCCTCCACTTT. The genes are TRBV20-1 and TRBJ1-6; unclear D gene. The V gene lost 0 bases and the J gene lost 7 bases, with 13 bases spanning the gap. Germline loops: CDR1 DFQATT, CDR2 SNEGSKA (reference sequence). CDR3 length: 15 amino acids.

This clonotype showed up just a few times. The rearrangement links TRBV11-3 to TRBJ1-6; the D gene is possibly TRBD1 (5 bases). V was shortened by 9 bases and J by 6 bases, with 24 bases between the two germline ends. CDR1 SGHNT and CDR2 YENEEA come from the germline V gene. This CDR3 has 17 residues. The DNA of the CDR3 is TGTGCCAGAGCCTCCCAACAGGCTCGACCCCTTAATTCACCCCTCCACTTT. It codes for CARASQQARPLNSPLHF.

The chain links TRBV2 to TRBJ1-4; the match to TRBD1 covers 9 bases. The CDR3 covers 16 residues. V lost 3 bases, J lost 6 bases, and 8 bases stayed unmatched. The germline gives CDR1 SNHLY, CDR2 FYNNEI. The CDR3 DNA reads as TGTGCCAGCAGTGACTCGGACAGGGGAAGGGATGAAAAACTGTTTTTT. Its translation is CASSDSDRGRDEKLFF.

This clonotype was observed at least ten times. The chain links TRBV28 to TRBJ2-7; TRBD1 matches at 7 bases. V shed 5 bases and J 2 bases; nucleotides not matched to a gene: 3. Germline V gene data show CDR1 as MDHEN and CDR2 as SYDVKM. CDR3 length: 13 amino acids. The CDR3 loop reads CASSGTGAYEQYF. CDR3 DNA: TGTGCCAGCAGTGGAACAGGGGCCTACGAGCAGTACTTC.

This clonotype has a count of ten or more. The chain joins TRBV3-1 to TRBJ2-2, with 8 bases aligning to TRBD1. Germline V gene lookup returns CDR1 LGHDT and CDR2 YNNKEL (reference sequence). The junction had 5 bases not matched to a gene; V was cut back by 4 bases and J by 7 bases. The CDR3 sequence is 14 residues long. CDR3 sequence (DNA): TGTGCCAGCAGCCCGGACAGGGCTAACGGGGAGCTGTTTTTT. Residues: CASSPDRANGELFF.

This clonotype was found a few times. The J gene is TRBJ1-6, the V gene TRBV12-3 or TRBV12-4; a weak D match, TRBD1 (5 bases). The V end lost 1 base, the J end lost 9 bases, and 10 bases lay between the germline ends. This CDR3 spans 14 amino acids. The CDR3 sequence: CASSLGQGSSPLHF. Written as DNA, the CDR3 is TGTGCCAGCAGTTTAGGGCAGGGCTCTTCACCCCTCCACTTT.

The CDR3 region has the DNA TGCGCCAGCAGCGCTACAGGGGTCAATTCACCCCTCCACTTT. Amino acid sequence: CASSATGVNSPLHF. This rearrangement joins TRBV5-1 to TRBJ1-6; TRBD1 agrees at 7 bases. Germline V lookup: CDR1 SGHRS, CDR2 YFSETQ. V was clipped by 4 bases and J by 7 bases; unmatched bases: 5. There are 14 residues in the CDR3. The full variable domain, with the rest looked up from reference TRBV5-1 and TRBJ1-6, is KAGVTQTPRYLIKTRGQQVTLSCSPISGHRSVSWYQQTPGQGLQFLFEYFSETQRNKGNFPGRFSGRQFSNSRSEMNVSTLELGDSALYLCASSATGVNSPLHFGNGTRLTVT.

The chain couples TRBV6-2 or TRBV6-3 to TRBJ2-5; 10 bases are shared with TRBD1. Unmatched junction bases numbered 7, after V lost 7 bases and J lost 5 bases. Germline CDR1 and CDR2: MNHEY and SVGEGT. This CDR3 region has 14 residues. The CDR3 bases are TGTGCCAGCAATGACAGGGGGCTCAGGGAGACCCAGTACTTC. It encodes CASNDRGLRETQYF.

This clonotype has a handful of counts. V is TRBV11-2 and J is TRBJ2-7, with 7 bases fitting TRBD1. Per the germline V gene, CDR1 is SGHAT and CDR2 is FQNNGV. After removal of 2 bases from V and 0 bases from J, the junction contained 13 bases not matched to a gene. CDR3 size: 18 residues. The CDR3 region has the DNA TGTGCCAGCAGCTTATCAACTAGGTCGGACAGGATCTCCTACGAGCAGTACTTC. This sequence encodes CASSLSTRSDRISYEQYF.

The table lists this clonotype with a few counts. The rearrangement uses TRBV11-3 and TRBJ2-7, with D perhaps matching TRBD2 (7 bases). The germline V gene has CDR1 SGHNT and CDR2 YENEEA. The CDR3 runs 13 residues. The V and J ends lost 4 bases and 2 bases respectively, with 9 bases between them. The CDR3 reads CASSSGGPYEQYF. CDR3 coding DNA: TGTGCCAGCAGCTCGGGGGGCCCCTACGAGCAGTACTTC.